This TCR beta chain was recorded in a study of glioma-infiltrating T cells after dendritic cell vaccination. The method was immunoSEQ multiplex PCR; TCRdb's version includes in-frame clones alone and lacks a portion of them. The table lists some 110,000 clones, around 90% of them singletons, with over 2.5% in the top ten. This sample's time point: after dendritic cell vaccination, including at tumor progression/relapse. Germline V gives CDR1 SGHTA, CDR2 FQGNSA. V lost 5 bases, J lost 2 bases, and 4 bases stayed unmatched. The CDR3 length is 14 residues. The clonotype comes from a human donor with glioblastoma. Source: blood, taken after dendritic cell vaccination. The chain is built from TRBV7-2 and TRBJ1-2, with TRBD1 identical over 8 bases. CDR3 sequence: CASSPDRVNYGYTF. The CDR3 DNA reads as TGTGCCAGCAGCCCGGACAGGGTAAACTATGGCTACACCTTC.